The 19 T cell receptor beta chains below all came from one sample that was sequenced in a study of identical twins. MiXCR, run by TCRdb on the 5' RACE reads, gives a single entry per CDR3 protein. The sample carries hundreds of thousands of distinct CDR3 sequences, 8.6% recorded once. This same sample was also part of a study on yellow fever vaccine responses in identical twins.

Sequenced input: PBMCs. Source of these receptors: a young woman in good health.

This clonotype occurred a few times. The rearrangement joins TRBV29-1 to TRBJ1-2, with D possibly TRBD1 on 5 matching bases. Trimming pared 2 bases from V and 6 bases from J, leaving 13 bases between. CDR1 and CDR2 from the germline V gene are SQVTM and ANQGSEA. The CDR3 loop spans 13 amino acids. The CDR3 nucleotides are TGCAGCGTTGAAAGGGGAACTGCGGATGGCTACACCTTC. It yields the protein CSVERGTADGYTF.

This sequence joins TRBV4-2 and TRBJ2-2; a weak D match, TRBD2 (6 bases). Trimming left V 1 base short and J 0 bases short, with 12 bases between. Germline CDR1 LGHNA, CDR2 YNFKEQ. CDR3 size: 17 residues. This CDR3 reads CASSQGPAGANTGELFF. DNA for the CDR3: TGTGCCAGCAGCCAAGGTCCAGCGGGCGCGAACACCGGGGAGCTGTTTTTT.

CDR3 nucleotide sequence: TGTGCCAGCAGTCATAACACTGAAGCTTTCTTT. Residues: CASSHNTEAFF. The chain joins TRBV6-5 to TRBJ1-1; D ambiguous. The CDR3 sequence is 11 residues long. V lost 5 bases to trimming and J lost 2 bases, with 3 bases between them. The germline CDR1 and CDR2 sequences are MNHEY and SVGAGI.

This chain links TRBV7-9 with TRBJ2-3; D may be TRBD1 (7 bases). V lost 5 bases, J lost 3 bases, and 18 bases lay in between. This CDR3 region has 16 residues. From germline, CDR1 is SEHNR and CDR2 FQNEAQ (reference sequence). CDR3 nucleotides: TGTGCCAGCAGCCCGGCGGGACAGCGATTAACAGATACGCAGTATTTT. This encodes CASSPAGQRLTDTQYF.

In this sample, this clonotype turned up a few times. The gene calls are TRBV4-3 and TRBJ2-5, with 8 bases identical to TRBD2. Per germline, CDR1 LGHNA and CDR2 YSLEER. The CDR3 totals 13 residues. V shed 0 bases, J shed 7 bases, and the junction held 1 base outside the gene matches. CDR3 sequence: CASSQDREGTQYF. The CDR3, as DNA: TGCGCCAGCAGCCAAGATCGGGAGGGGACCCAGTACTTC.

This clonotype has ten or more counts. V and J are TRBV4-3 and TRBJ2-3; D may be TRBD1 (5 bases). The CDR3 contains 15 residues. Germline V lookup: CDR1 LGHNA, CDR2 YSLEER. V was shortened by 3 bases and J by 1 base, with 11 bases between the two germline ends. The CDR3 DNA is TGCGCCAGCAGCCAGGACCCCAGGGGCACAGATACGCAGTATTTT. It codes for CASSQDPRGTDTQYF.

The genes are TRBV7-2 and TRBJ2-7; D gene unclear. The CDR3 has 14 amino acids. Germline V lookup: CDR1 SGHTA, CDR2 FQGNSA. The V end lost 1 base, the J end lost 6 bases, and 13 bases lay between the germline ends. This CDR3 reads CASSLGARRFEQYF. CDR3 nucleotide sequence: TGTGCCAGCAGCTTAGGGGCCCGTAGGTTCGAGCAGTACTTC.

This chain joins TRBV7-8 and TRBJ2-2, with TRBD1 matching 8 bases. The CDR3 totals 17 residues. After removal of 3 bases from V and 0 bases from J, the junction contained 6 bases not matched to a gene. Germline V CDR1 and CDR2: SGHVS, FQNEAQ. The CDR3 spells CASSFPLQGANTGELFF. CDR3 coding DNA: TGTGCCAGCAGCTTCCCATTACAGGGGGCGAACACCGGGGAGCTGTTTTTT.

This clonotype was observed many times. The genes are TRBV27 and TRBJ2-3; D is possibly TRBD1 (5 bases). This CDR3 has 14 residues. Trimming took off 5 bases at V and 2 bases at J, with 11 bases between the two ends. Germline loops: CDR1 MNHEY, CDR2 SMNVEV (reference sequence). CDR3 DNA: TGTGCCAGCAGTCCCGGACATCCCACAGATACGCAGTATTTT. Translated: CASSPGHPTDTQYF.

V is TRBV12-3 or TRBV12-4 and J is TRBJ2-5, with D possibly matching TRBD1 (6 bases). The CDR3 extends over 13 amino acids. V was shortened by 6 bases and J by 4 bases, with 12 bases between the two germline ends. CDR3 amino acids: CASSGQLGETQYF. The CDR3 coding sequence is TGTGCCAGCAGCGGACAGCTCGGAGAGACCCAGTACTTC.

This clonotype appeared many times. This CDR3 is CSARDGSRVHEQYF. The CDR3 coding sequence is TGCAGTGCTAGAGATGGTAGCAGGGTCCACGAGCAGTACTTC. The chain uses TRBV20-1 and TRBJ2-7; a weak D match, TRBD1 (5 bases). Trimming removed 0 bases from V and 5 bases from J, with 14 bases in between. The CDR3 has 14 amino acids. Germline lookup yields CDR1 DFQATT and CDR2 SNEGSKA (reference sequence).

The V gene is TRBV12-3 or TRBV12-4, the J gene TRBJ1-2; D ambiguous. The CDR3 runs 16 residues. V shed 0 bases and J shed 7 bases, with 18 bases lying between them. CDR3 in amino acids: CASSLAMGEAGGGYTF. CDR3 DNA: TGTGCCAGCAGTTTAGCGATGGGAGAAGCTGGTGGTGGCTACACCTTC.

This clonotype has more than one count but fewer than ten. The rearrangement joins TRBV4-3 to TRBJ2-7; 8 bases are a match to TRBD1. Germline V gene data show CDR1 as LGHNA and CDR2 as YSLEER. V lost 0 bases to trimming and J lost 4 bases; unmatched junction nucleotides: 8. The CDR3 is made up of 16 amino acids. DNA for the CDR3: TGCGCCAGCAGCCAAGAGGGTGGACAGGGTTTTTACGAGCAGTACTTC. Protein product: CASSQEGGQGFYEQYF.

The chain is built from TRBV7-6 and TRBJ2-7; tentatively, D is TRBD1 (5 bases). The germline gives CDR1 SGHVS, CDR2 FNYEAQ. The CDR3 is made up of 15 amino acids. V lost 1 base and J lost 0, with 10 bases in between. The CDR3 spells CASSLGAGFSYEQYF. CDR3 DNA sequence: TGTGCCAGCAGCTTAGGGGCAGGGTTCTCCTACGAGCAGTACTTC.

This clonotype was found many times. The V gene is TRBV4-1, the J gene TRBJ2-3, with a tentative D call TRBD2 (6 bases). Trimming removed 2 bases at V and 2 bases at J, with 11 bases between. The CDR3 runs to 15 residues. Per the germline V gene, CDR1 is MGHRA and CDR2 is YSYEKL. Written as DNA, the CDR3 is TGCGCCAGCAGCCAACTAGGAGGGTCCACAGATACGCAGTATTTT. Amino acid sequence: CASSQLGGSTDTQYF.

V and J are TRBV2 and TRBJ2-1; D gene ambiguous. Trimming took off 3 bases at V and 10 bases at J, with 10 bases between the two ends. The CDR3 runs 12 residues. In germline, CDR1 is SNHLY, CDR2 FYNNEI. The CDR3 DNA follows: TGTGCCAGCAGTGATGGGGATGGAGAGCAGTTCTTC. Its protein product is CASSDGDGEQFF.

This chain links TRBV2 with TRBJ2-1; D might be TRBD2 (6 bases). This CDR3 region has 15 residues. Germline CDR1 SNHLY, CDR2 FYNNEI. Trimming shortened V by 3 bases and J by 5 bases, and 14 bases separated the two germline ends. Here the CDR3 reads CASSDLLGGHNEQFF. The CDR3 DNA is TGTGCCAGCAGTGATCTTCTCGGGGGACACAATGAGCAGTTCTTC.

The CDR3 DNA sequence: TGCAGTGCCCACCCGCGGTCAGGACTAGCGGGAGTGTTAGAAGACGAGCAGTACTTC. Protein: CSAHPRSGLAGVLEDEQYF. The rearrangement joins TRBV20-1 to TRBJ2-7, with 13 bases lining up with TRBD2. V dropped 6 bases and J dropped 5; count of bases not matched to a gene: 22. The CDR3 covers 19 residues. CDR1 and CDR2 (germline): DFQATT, SNEGSKA (reference sequence).

There are a few counts of this clonotype. V gene TRBV29-1 combines with J gene TRBJ1-2; a weak D match, TRBD1 (6 bases). This CDR3 is built from 14 residues. Germline values: CDR1 SQVTM, CDR2 ANQGSEA. Trimming cost V 4 bases and J 7 bases, with 19 bases left between them. The CDR3 DNA follows: TGCAGCGTTGGGGAGGGAGTCAGGGGCGGTGGCTACACCTTC. Residues: CSVGEGVRGGGYTF.